The 18 T cell receptor beta chains given below trace back to one sample, sequenced in a study of low-dose radiotherapy and immunotherapy resistance in tumors. Primers used for first-strand cDNA, a TRAV- and TRBV-specific set, covered both alpha and beta chains. For amplifying TCRs, the PCR ran for about 19 cycles with Phusion, which was used together with a constant-region primer and the adapter on the V primers. In TCRdb, the reads were re-called with MiXCR into one record per CDR3 protein. The repertoire has around 100,000 distinct CDR3 sequences, around 20% of them found once; the top ten carry about 4%. Time point here: after trial treatment. This sample's treatment: LDRT plus nivolumab, ipilimumab, low-dose cyclophosphamide and aspirin (RACIN trial). This specimen was PBMCs, taken after low-dose radiotherapy plus immunotherapy. The source of these receptors is a male donor with prostate cancer.

The CDR3, as DNA: TGCGCCAGCAGCTTGGCCGCCGGCAGAGTGGATGAAAAACTGTTTTTT. The encoded protein is CASSLAAGRVDEKLFF. V and J are TRBV5-1 and TRBJ1-4, with unresolved D. Trimming took 0 bases from V and 6 from J, leaving 15 bases between them. CDR1 and CDR2 (germline): SGHRS, YFSETQ. The CDR3 contains 16 residues.

This clonotype was detected many times. The chain recombines TRBV19 with TRBJ2-2; 12 bases map to TRBD1. Trimming removed 4 bases from V and 7 bases from J; junction bases left unmatched: 4. Germline-derived CDR1 and CDR2 are LNHDA and SQIVND (reference sequence). The CDR3 is 15 amino acids. CDR3: CASSTGTGGGGELFF. The DNA for the CDR3 is TGTGCCAGTAGTACCGGGACAGGGGGCGGCGGGGAGCTGTTTTTT.

The chain couples TRBV20-1 to TRBJ2-3; no clear D. This CDR3 region has 13 residues. V dropped 5 bases and J dropped 0 bases, with 9 bases sitting between them. In germline, CDR1 is DFQATT, CDR2 SNEGSKA (reference sequence). The CDR3 DNA is TGCAGTGCTGCCCAGCAGAGCACAGATACGCAGTATTTT. Translation gives CSAAQQSTDTQYF.

This clonotype was seen at least ten times. This sequence joins TRBV20-1 and TRBJ2-7, with TRBD1 matching 8 bases. This CDR3 is 14 amino acids long. Germline lookup yields CDR1 DFQATT and CDR2 SNEGSKA (reference sequence). V was clipped by 6 bases and J by 3 bases; unmatched bases: 10. This CDR3 is CSAQPTGDVYEQYF. In nucleotides, the CDR3 is TGCAGTGCCCAACCGACAGGGGATGTCTACGAGCAGTACTTC.

This clonotype was counted at least ten times. The rearrangement uses TRBV5-4 and TRBJ2-5; a weak D match, TRBD2 (5 bases). Looked up from germline, CDR1 is SGHNT and CDR2 is YYREEE (reference sequence). Trimming removed 3 bases at V and 5 bases at J, with 11 bases between. This CDR3 has 13 amino acids. This CDR3 reads CASSSDSRETQYF. The DNA for the CDR3 is TGTGCCAGCAGCTCGGACTCACGCGAGACCCAGTACTTC.

The rearrangement joins TRBV6-2 or TRBV6-3 to TRBJ1-6; no clear D gene. Germline loops: CDR1 MNHEY, CDR2 SVGEGT. The CDR3 is made up of 13 amino acids. Trimming left V 5 bases short and J 11 bases short, with 13 bases between. The CDR3 DNA reads TGTGCCAGCAGTGAGTGGGCCGGGGCACCCCTCCACTTT. Translating gives CASSEWAGAPLHF.

This clonotype was detected many times. The V call is TRBV12-3 or TRBV12-4, the J call TRBJ2-7; D not resolved. CDR3 length: 13 amino acids. V lost 2 bases, J lost 4 bases, and 9 bases lay in between. This chain's CDR3 is CASSLPDFYEQYF. The CDR3 nucleotides read TGTGCCAGCAGTTTACCAGACTTTTACGAGCAGTACTTC.

This clonotype was seen ten or more times. The rearrangement joins TRBV19 to TRBJ2-3, with 10 bases lining up with TRBD1. The V segment lost 5 bases and the J segment 9 bases; nucleotides outside the gene matches: 2. The germline V gene encodes CDR1 LNHDA and CDR2 SQIVND (reference sequence). This CDR3 has 12 amino acids. The CDR3: CASSAGQGTQYF. CDR3 bases: TGTGCCAGTAGTGCGGGACAGGGGACGCAGTATTTT.

There are many counts of this clonotype. The gene calls are TRBV18 and TRBJ1-1, with 7 bases fitting TRBD1. V was clipped by 6 bases and J by 4 bases; unmatched bases: 11. This CDR3 is 15 amino acids long. The germline gives CDR1 KGHSH, CDR2 LQKENI. The CDR3 region is CASSPRLQGGTEAFF. In nucleotides, the CDR3 is TGTGCCAGCTCCCCCCGGCTGCAGGGGGGCACTGAAGCTTTCTTT.

This clonotype appeared many times. The rearrangement uses TRBV6-1 and TRBJ1-2; D gene unclear. In germline, CDR1 is MNHNS, CDR2 SASEGT. The ends were cut back, 4 bases at V and 5 bases at J, with 11 bases in the middle. There are 13 residues in the CDR3. CDR3: CASSGVQLYGYTF. DNA of the CDR3: TGTGCCAGCAGTGGCGTCCAACTATATGGCTACACCTTC.

This clonotype appeared many times. The chain joins TRBV20-1 to TRBJ2-3, with D perhaps TRBD1 (6 bases). The length of the CDR3 is 15 residues. Trimming pared 2 bases from V and 2 bases from J, leaving 14 bases between. CDR1 and CDR2 from the germline V gene are DFQATT and SNEGSKA (reference sequence). CDR3 region: CSARSERGNTDTQYF. In DNA form, the CDR3 reads TGCAGTGCTAGATCGGAGAGGGGGAACACAGATACGCAGTATTTT.

As to this clonotype: A much bigger clone sits one base away, suggesting this may be a read error. In DNA, the CDR3 is TGTGCCAGTTCGGACCGGGACAGGACCTCTAACTATGGCTACACCTTC. Protein sequence: CASSDRDRTSNYGYTF. The V call is TRBV19, the J call TRBJ1-2; 8 bases align to TRBD1. Germline V lookup: CDR1 LNHDA, CDR2 SQIVND (reference sequence). CDR3 length: 16 amino acids. J was trimmed by 0 bases and V by 8 bases; bases with no gene match: 11.

This clonotype was seen ten or more times. The chain recombines TRBV9 with TRBJ2-2; D may be TRBD1 (6 bases). Germline values: CDR1 SGDLS, CDR2 YYNGEE. Trimming pared 0 bases from V and 7 bases from J, leaving 10 bases between. The CDR3 has 14 residues. CDR3 residues: CASSVGRGLGELFF. Written as DNA, the CDR3 is TGTGCCAGCAGCGTAGGCAGGGGCCTCGGGGAGCTGTTTTTT. Filled out from reference TRBV9 and TRBJ2-2, the complete variable domain reads DSGVTQTPKHLITATGQRVTLRCSPRSGDLSVYWYQQSLDQGLQFLIQYYNGEERAKGNILERFSAQQFPDLHSELNLSSLELGDSALYFCASSVGRGLGELFFGEGSRLTVL.

This clonotype occurred many times. The chain has TRBV12-3 or TRBV12-4 and TRBJ2-3; perhaps TRBD1 as D (5 bases). The V and J ends lost 7 bases and 5 bases respectively, with 16 bases between them. The length of the CDR3 is 14 residues. CDR3 amino acids: CASKYPWGLDTQYF. The CDR3 coding sequence is TGTGCCAGCAAATACCCCTGGGGCCTAGATACGCAGTATTTT.

This clonotype was counted ten times or more. V gene TRBV2 combines with J gene TRBJ1-1, with D possibly being TRBD1 (6 bases). Deletions cut 1 base from V and 9 bases from J, with 12 bases between. Per the germline V gene, CDR1 is SNHLY and CDR2 is FYNNEI. The CDR3 contains 13 residues. This CDR3 is CASSEDRVPKAFF. The CDR3 bases are TGTGCCAGCAGTGAAGACAGGGTTCCCAAAGCTTTCTTT.

This clonotype occurred many times. Here the CDR3 reads CASSPTIQQETQYF. The CDR3 nucleotides read TGTGCCAGCAGTCCGACAATCCAACAAGAGACCCAGTACTTC. This chain links TRBV6-5 with TRBJ2-5; D gene unclear. Germline V CDR1 and CDR2: MNHEY, SVGAGI. The germline V and J ends were trimmed by 5 bases and 2 bases, with 12 bases remaining between them. The CDR3 runs 14 residues.

This clonotype was seen repeatedly, ten times or more. The genes are TRBV10-3 and TRBJ1-4; D unclear. The CDR3 runs to 12 residues. The germline gives CDR1 ENHRY, CDR2 SYGVKD. The ends were cut back, 3 bases at V and 6 bases at J, with 5 bases in the middle. The CDR3 DNA reads TGTGCCATCAGTGATCGGGATGAAAAACTGTTTTTT. Its translation is CAISDRDEKLFF.

This clonotype occurred many times. The chain links TRBV30 to TRBJ2-1, with D unresolved. Germline lookup yields CDR1 GTSNPN and CDR2 SVGIG (reference sequence). The V end was cut by 7 bases, the J end by 4 bases, with 14 bases between. CDR3 length equals 13 residues. The CDR3 bases are TGTGCCTATGCCCGCTCCGAATACAATGAGCAGTTCTTC. The encoded protein is CAYARSEYNEQFF.